What follows are 20 T cell receptor beta chains derived from one specimen sequenced in a study of blood T cell repertoires in COVID-19. Repertoires were generated with immunoSEQ multiplex PCR, while TCRdb's copy carries only in-frame clones and drops some. The sample contains about 400,000 clones, 70% to 90% of which appear only once. The sample comprised PBMCs or T cells enriched from blood (not recorded which). The origin of the receptors is a woman aged 18-29 years with acute COVID-19.

The chain joins TRBV7-2 to TRBJ1-2; D is unclear. This CDR3 is 13 amino acids long. Trimming took 6 bases from V and 0 from J, leaving 8 bases between them. Germline CDR1 SGHTA, CDR2 FQGNSA. The CDR3 coding sequence is TGTGCCAGCAGATGGCAGGCTAACTATGGCTACACCTTC. Its protein is CASRWQANYGYTF.

The rearrangement links TRBV2 to TRBJ2-7; 13 bases fit TRBD2. The trim removed 4 bases at V and 5 bases at J, leaving 5 bases unmatched. CDR3 length: 15 amino acids. Germline assignment: CDR1 SNHLY and CDR2 FYNNEI. CDR3 bases: TGTGCCAGCAGTGTCCGACTAGCGGGAGGACACGAGCAGTACTTC. It yields the protein CASSVRLAGGHEQYF.

The rearrangement uses TRBV11-2 and TRBJ2-7; the match to TRBD1 covers 7 bases. V lost 1 base to trimming and J lost 0 bases; unmatched junction nucleotides: 6. CDR1 and CDR2 (germline): SGHAT, FQNNGV. This CDR3 is 16 amino acids long. Here the CDR3 DNA reads TGTGCCAGCAGCTTAGGGTTTAAGGGGGCCTCCTACGAGCAGTACTTC. Protein product: CASSLGFKGASYEQYF.

The chain couples TRBV19 to TRBJ2-2; D is perhaps TRBD1 (5 bases). This CDR3 has 15 residues. Germline V gene data show CDR1 as LNHDA and CDR2 as SQIVND (reference sequence). Trimming stripped 2 bases from V and 1 base from J, with 8 bases between. CDR3: CASSITGQNTGELFF. The CDR3 nucleotides read TGTGCCAGTAGTATAACCGGACAGAACACCGGGGAGCTGTTTTTT.

The rearrangement uses TRBV27 and TRBJ2-5; 7 bases fit TRBD2. The germline gives CDR1 MNHEY, CDR2 SMNVEV (reference sequence). J was trimmed by 5 bases and V by 2 bases; bases with no gene match: 11. The CDR3 loop spans 16 amino acids. For the CDR3, the DNA is TGTGCCAGCAGTTTACGTTTGGCGGGAGCGGGGGAGACCCAGTACTTC. It codes for CASSLRLAGAGETQYF.

Only one count was recorded for this clone. The chain combines TRBV9 with TRBJ2-7; D perhaps matches TRBD2 (5 bases). Germline V gene lookup returns CDR1 SGDLS and CDR2 YYNGEE. V gave up 0 bases and J gave up 1 base, with 11 bases separating them. This CDR3 spans 15 amino acids. CDR3 region: CASSVGSSSSYEQYF. In DNA, the CDR3 is TGTGCCAGCAGCGTAGGTTCTAGCTCATCCTACGAGCAGTACTTC.

The chain uses TRBV6-5 and TRBJ2-1; D is unresolved. The CDR3 consists of 14 residues. Germline V gene lookup returns CDR1 MNHEY and CDR2 SVGAGI. Trimming left V 2 bases short and J 4 bases short, with 9 bases between. The CDR3: CASSYRSSYNEQFF. CDR3 in DNA: TGTGCCAGCAGTTACCGGTCAAGTTACAATGAGCAGTTCTTC.

The rearrangement uses TRBV7-3 and TRBJ1-1; TRBD1 is a possible D gene (6 bases). Trimming left V 5 bases short and J 4 bases short, with 11 bases between. Germline values: CDR1 SGHTA, CDR2 FQGTGA. This CDR3 contains 13 residues. The CDR3 coding sequence is TGTGCCAGCAGCCAAGGACAGCTCACTGAAGCTTTCTTT. It is translated as CASSQGQLTEAFF.

The gene calls are TRBV7-9 and TRBJ2-2, with TRBD1 matching over 10 bases. The CDR3 loop spans 14 amino acids. The germline CDR1 and CDR2 sequences are SEHNR and FQNEAQ (reference sequence). With V trimmed by 10 bases and J by 4 bases, 6 bases remained unmatched. The CDR3 reads CAKDRGYGTGELFF. In nucleotides, the CDR3 is TGTGCCAAGGACAGGGGGTATGGCACCGGGGAGCTGTTTTTT.

This chain joins TRBV29-1 and TRBJ2-1; the match to TRBD2 covers 10 bases. Germline trimming cut 4 bases from V and 10 bases from J; bases unmatched to any gene: 4. Germline V CDR1 and CDR2: SQVTM, ANQGSEA. This CDR3 spans 12 amino acids. The CDR3 region is CSVALAGEEQFF. The CDR3 DNA is TGCAGCGTTGCTCTAGCGGGAGAGGAGCAGTTCTTC.

The chain uses TRBV7-9 and TRBJ1-2; a possible D gene is TRBD1 (6 bases). The CDR3 spans 11 residues. Deletions cut 5 bases from V and 8 bases from J, with 9 bases between. Germline CDR1 is SEHNR and CDR2 is FQNEAQ (reference sequence). The CDR3 loop is CASSKGTGYTF. CDR3 DNA: TGTGCCAGCAGCAAAGGGACAGGCTACACCTTC.

This chain joins TRBV30 and TRBJ1-2; the D is unclear. Germline CDR1 and CDR2: GTSNPN and SVGIG (reference sequence). V was shortened by 4 bases and J by 4 bases, with 13 bases between the two germline ends. This CDR3 is 13 amino acids long. This chain's CDR3 is CAWKPTKSYGYTF. For the CDR3, the DNA is TGTGCCTGGAAACCCACGAAGAGCTATGGCTACACCTTC.

V gene TRBV19 combines with J gene TRBJ1-5; D remains ambiguous. CDR1 is LNHDA and CDR2 is SQIVND in the germline V gene (reference sequence). The CDR3 contains 16 residues. Trimming left V 7 bases short and J 3 bases short, with 19 bases between. The CDR3 reads CASKARSGLNNQPQHF. DNA for the CDR3: TGTGCCAGTAAGGCTCGGTCGGGGTTGAACAATCAGCCCCAGCATTTT. The full variable domain, completed using reference TRBV19 and TRBJ1-5, is DGGITQSPKYLFRKEGQNVTLSCEQNLNHDAMYWYRQDPGQGLRLIYYSQIVNDFQKGDIAEGYSVSREKKESFPLTVTSAQKNPTAFYLCASKARSGLNNQPQHFGDGTRLSIL.

The V and J genes are TRBV19 and TRBJ2-1; 8 bases are shared with TRBD2. CDR1 LNHDA and CDR2 SQIVND come from the germline V gene (reference sequence). The CDR3 spans 16 residues. V was clipped by 1 base and J by 4 bases; unmatched bases: 6. CDR3 residues: CASSIGKRGIYNEQFF. The CDR3 nucleotides are TGTGCCAGTAGTATAGGAAAGCGGGGGATATACAATGAGCAGTTCTTC.

The chain has TRBV15 and TRBJ1-6; TRBD1 agrees at 7 bases. Losses at the gene ends were 6 bases for V and 7 bases for J; bases not matched to a gene: 12. CDR3 length: 16 amino acids. The V gene's germline CDR1 is LNHNV and CDR2 YYDKDF (reference sequence). CDR3 residues: CATREAGDSLNSPLHF. In nucleotides, the CDR3 is TGTGCCACCAGAGAGGCAGGGGACAGCCTAAATTCACCCCTCCACTTT.

This chain links TRBV5-1 with TRBJ2-7; 7 nucleotides agree with TRBD2. CDR1 and CDR2 from the germline V gene are SGHRS and YFSETQ. The V gene end was trimmed by 0 bases and the J gene end by 0 bases; junction bases not matched to a gene: 3. The CDR3 is made up of 15 amino acids. The CDR3 reads CASSLGRGSSYEQYF. CDR3 bases: TGCGCCAGCAGCTTGGGGCGGGGGTCCTCCTACGAGCAGTACTTC.

This chain links TRBV4-1 with TRBJ2-7; 11 nucleotides align to TRBD2. J gave up 5 bases and V 4 bases, and 13 bases lay outside the gene matches. This CDR3 is 17 amino acids long. CDR1 is MGHRA and CDR2 is YSYEKL in the germline V gene. DNA for the CDR3: TGCGCCAGCAGCCCCGGCGGTAGCGGGGGGGCCGTAGACGAGCAGTACTTC. As protein: CASSPGGSGGAVDEQYF.

The rearrangement uses TRBV7-2 and TRBJ2-7; 7 positions match TRBD2. The CDR3 is 14 residues long. The germline V gene encodes CDR1 SGHTA and CDR2 FQGNSA. J was trimmed by 3 bases and V by 5 bases; bases with no gene match: 7. This CDR3 reads CASSPAGTIYEQYF. The CDR3 DNA reads TGTGCCAGCAGCCCAGCCGGGACTATCTACGAGCAGTACTTC.

V usage is TRBV7-9 and J usage is TRBJ2-1; a possible D gene is TRBD2 (6 bases). Trimming removed 3 bases at V and 8 bases at J, with 14 bases between. The CDR3 spans 14 residues. The V gene's germline CDR1 is SEHNR and CDR2 FQNEAQ (reference sequence). This chain's CDR3 is CASSFGGRPDEQFF. The CDR3 DNA follows: TGTGCCAGCAGCTTCGGGGGAAGACCCGATGAGCAGTTCTTC.

The chain couples TRBV7-6 to TRBJ1-2, with D unresolved. Germline loops: CDR1 SGHVS, CDR2 FNYEAQ. The CDR3 consists of 16 residues. V lost 5 bases and J lost 0, with 16 bases in between. CDR3: CASSVGGRGSNYGYTF. In DNA form, the CDR3 reads TGTGCCAGCAGCGTAGGAGGCCGGGGTTCTAACTATGGCTACACCTTC.